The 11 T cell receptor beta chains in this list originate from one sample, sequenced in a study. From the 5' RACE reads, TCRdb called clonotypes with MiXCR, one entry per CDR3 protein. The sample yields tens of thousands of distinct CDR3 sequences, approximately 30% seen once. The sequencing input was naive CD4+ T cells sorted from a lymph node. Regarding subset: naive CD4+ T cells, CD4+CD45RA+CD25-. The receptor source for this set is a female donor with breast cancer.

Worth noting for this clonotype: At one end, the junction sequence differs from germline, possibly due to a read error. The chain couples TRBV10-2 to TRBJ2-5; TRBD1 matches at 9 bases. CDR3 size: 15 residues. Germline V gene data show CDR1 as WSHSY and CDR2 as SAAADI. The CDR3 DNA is TGCGCCAGCAGGGACAGGGGTGCCTCAAGAGAGACCCAGTGCTTC. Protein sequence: CASRDRGASRETQCF.

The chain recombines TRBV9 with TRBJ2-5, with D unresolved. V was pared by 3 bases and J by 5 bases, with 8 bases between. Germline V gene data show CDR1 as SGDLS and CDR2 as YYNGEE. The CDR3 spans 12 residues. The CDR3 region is CASSGLRETQYF. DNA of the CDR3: TGTGCCAGCAGCGGCCTAAGGGAGACCCAGTACTTC.

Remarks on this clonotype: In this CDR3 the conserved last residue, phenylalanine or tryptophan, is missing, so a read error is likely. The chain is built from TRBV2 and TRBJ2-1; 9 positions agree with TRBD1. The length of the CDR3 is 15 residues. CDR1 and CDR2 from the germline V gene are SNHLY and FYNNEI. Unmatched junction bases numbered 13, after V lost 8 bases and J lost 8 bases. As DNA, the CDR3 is TGTGCCAGCCGACGCCGGGACAGGGAGAGTGATGAGCAGTTCTCC. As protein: CASRRRDRESDEQFS.

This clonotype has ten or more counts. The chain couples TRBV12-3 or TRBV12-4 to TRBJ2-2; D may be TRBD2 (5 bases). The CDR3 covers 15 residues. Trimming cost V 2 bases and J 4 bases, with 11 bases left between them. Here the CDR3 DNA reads TGTGCCAGCAGTTTACAGTTAGCGAGCACCGGGGAGCTGTTTTTT. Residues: CASSLQLASTGELFF.

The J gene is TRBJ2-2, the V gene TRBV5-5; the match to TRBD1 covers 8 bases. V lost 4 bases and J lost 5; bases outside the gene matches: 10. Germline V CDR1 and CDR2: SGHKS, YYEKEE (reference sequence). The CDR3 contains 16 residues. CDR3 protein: CASSPYQGAGTGELFF. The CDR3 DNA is TGTGCCAGCAGCCCCTATCAGGGGGCGGGAACCGGGGAGCTGTTTTTT.

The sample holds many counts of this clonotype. The CDR3 DNA is TGTGCCAGCAGCGTTTCGGACAGGAGCTCTGGGGCCAACGTCCTGACTTTC. It specifies CASSVSDRSSGANVLTF. The chain recombines TRBV9 with TRBJ2-6, with TRBD1 matching over 7 bases. Germline CDR1 and CDR2: SGDLS and YYNGEE. V gave up 2 bases and J gave up 0 bases; unmatched junction bases: 5. The CDR3 totals 17 residues.

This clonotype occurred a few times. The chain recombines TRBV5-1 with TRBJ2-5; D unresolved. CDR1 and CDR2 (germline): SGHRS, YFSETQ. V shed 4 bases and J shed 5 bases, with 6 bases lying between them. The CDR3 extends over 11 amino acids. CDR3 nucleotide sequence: TGCGCCAGCAGCATCTCGGAGACCCAGTACTTC. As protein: CASSISETQYF.

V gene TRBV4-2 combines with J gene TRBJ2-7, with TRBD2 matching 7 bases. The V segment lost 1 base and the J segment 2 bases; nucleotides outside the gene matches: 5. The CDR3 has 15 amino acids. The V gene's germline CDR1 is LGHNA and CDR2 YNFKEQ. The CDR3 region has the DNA TGTGCCAGCAGCCAAGGGATCGGGAGGCCCTACGAGCAGTACTTC. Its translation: CASSQGIGRPYEQYF.

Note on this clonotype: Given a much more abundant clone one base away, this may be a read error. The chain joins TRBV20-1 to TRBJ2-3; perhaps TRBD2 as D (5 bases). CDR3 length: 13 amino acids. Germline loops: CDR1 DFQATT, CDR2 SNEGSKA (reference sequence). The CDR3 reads CSATRLAWDRQYF. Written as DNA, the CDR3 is TGCAGTGCTACGAGGCTAGCATGGGATAGGCAGTATTTT.

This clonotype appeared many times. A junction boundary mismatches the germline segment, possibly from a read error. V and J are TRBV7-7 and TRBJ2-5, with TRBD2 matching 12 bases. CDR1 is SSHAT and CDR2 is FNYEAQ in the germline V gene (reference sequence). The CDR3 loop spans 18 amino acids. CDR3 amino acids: CASSQGLAGPPSWETQYF. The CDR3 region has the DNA TGTGCTAGCAGTCAAGGACTAGCGGGACCACCTTCCTGGGAGACCCAGTACTTC. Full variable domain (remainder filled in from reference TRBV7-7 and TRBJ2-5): GAGVSQSPRYKVTKRGQDVTLRCDPISSHATLYWYQQALGQGPEFLTYFNYEAQPDKSGLPSDRFSAERPEGSISTLTIQRTEQRDSAMYRCASSQGLAGPPSWETQYFGPGTRLLVL.

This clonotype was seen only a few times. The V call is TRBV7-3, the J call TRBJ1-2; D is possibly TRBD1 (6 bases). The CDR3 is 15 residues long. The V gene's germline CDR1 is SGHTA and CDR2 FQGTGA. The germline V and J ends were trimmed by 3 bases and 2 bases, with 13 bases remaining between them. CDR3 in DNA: TGTGCCAGCAGCTTTAGCGGGGGCGGAAACTATGGCTACACCTTC. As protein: CASSFSGGGNYGYTF. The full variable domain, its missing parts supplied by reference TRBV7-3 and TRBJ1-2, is GAGVSQTPSNKVTEKGKYVELRCDPISGHTALYWYRQSLGQGPEFLIYFQGTGAADDSGLPNDRFFAVRPEGSVSTLKIQRTERGDSAVYLCASSFSGGGNYGYTFGSGTRLTVV.